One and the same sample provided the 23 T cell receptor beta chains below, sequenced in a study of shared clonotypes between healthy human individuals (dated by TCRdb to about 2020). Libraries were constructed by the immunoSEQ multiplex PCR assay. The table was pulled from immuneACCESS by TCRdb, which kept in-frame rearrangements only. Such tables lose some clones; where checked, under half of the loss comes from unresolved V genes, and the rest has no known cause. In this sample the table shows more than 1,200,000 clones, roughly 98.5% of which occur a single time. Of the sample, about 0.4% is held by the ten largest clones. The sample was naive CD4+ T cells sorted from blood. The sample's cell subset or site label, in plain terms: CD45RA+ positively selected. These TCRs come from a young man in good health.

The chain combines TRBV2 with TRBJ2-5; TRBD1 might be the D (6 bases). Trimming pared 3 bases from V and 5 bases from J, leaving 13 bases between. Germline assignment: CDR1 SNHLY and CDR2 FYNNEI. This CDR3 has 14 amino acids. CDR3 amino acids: CASSDQGLGETQYF. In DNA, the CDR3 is TGTGCCAGCAGTGATCAGGGGCTGGGGGAGACCCAGTACTTC.

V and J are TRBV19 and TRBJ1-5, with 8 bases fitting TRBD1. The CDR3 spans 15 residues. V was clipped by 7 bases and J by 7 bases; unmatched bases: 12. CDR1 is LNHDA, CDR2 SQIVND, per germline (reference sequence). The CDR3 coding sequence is TGTGCCAGTACTAAATTGGGACAGGTTGGACAGCCCCAGCATTTT. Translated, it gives CASTKLGQVGQPQHF.

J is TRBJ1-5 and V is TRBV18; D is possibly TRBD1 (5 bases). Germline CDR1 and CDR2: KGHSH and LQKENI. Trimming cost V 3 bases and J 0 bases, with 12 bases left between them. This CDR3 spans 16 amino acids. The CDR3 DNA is TGTGCCAGCTCACCTAGTGCAGGGACTAGCAATCAGCCCCAGCATTTT. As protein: CASSPSAGTSNQPQHF.

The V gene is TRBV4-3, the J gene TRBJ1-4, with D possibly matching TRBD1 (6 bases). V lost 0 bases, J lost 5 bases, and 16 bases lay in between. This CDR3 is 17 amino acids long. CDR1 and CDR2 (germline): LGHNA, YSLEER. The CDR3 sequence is CASSQDSGGAQNEKLFF. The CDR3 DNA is TGCGCCAGCAGCCAAGACAGCGGGGGGGCCCAAAATGAAAAACTGTTTTTT.

The CDR3 loop reads CASSVRGASGPPYEQYF. CDR3 DNA sequence: TGTGCCAGCAGTGTGAGGGGGGCGAGCGGACCACCCTACGAGCAGTACTTC. The chain has TRBV2 and TRBJ2-7, with D tentatively TRBD1 or TRBD2 (6 bases each). The CDR3 loop spans 17 amino acids. The V and J ends lost 4 bases and 2 bases respectively, with 21 bases between them. Germline V gene sequence: CDR1 SNHLY, CDR2 FYNNEI.

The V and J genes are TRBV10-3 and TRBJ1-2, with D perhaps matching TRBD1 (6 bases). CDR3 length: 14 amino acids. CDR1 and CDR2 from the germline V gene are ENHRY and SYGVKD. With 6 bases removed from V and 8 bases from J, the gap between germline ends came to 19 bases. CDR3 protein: CAISATGISEGYTF. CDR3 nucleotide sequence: TGTGCCATCAGCGCCACAGGGATTTCGGAGGGCTACACCTTC.

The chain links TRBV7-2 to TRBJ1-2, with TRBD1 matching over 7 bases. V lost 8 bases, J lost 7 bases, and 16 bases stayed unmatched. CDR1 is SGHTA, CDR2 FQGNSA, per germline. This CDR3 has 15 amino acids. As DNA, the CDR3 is TGTGCCAGCGTTCTAGTGGGAATAGGGGGCGGTGGCTACACCTTC. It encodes CASVLVGIGGGGYTF.

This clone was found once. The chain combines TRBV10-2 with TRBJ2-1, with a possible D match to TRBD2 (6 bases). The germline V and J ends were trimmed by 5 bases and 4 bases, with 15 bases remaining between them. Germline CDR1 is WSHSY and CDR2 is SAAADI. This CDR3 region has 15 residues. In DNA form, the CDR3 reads TGCGCCAGCAGTTACCCCGCGGGATATTACAATGAGCAGTTCTTC. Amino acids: CASSYPAGYYNEQFF.

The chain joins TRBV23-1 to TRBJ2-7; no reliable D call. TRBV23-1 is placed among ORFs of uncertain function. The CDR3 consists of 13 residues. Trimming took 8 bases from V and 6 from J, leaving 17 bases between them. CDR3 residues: CASPEKNRLEQYF. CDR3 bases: TGCGCCAGCCCCGAGAAAAACCGTCTCGAGCAGTACTTC.

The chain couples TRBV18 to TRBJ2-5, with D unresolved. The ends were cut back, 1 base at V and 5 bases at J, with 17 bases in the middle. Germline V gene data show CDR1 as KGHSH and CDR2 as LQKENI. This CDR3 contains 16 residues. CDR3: CASSPLPPMNRETQYF. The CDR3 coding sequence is TGTGCCAGCTCACCACTACCGCCTATGAATCGGGAGACCCAGTACTTC.

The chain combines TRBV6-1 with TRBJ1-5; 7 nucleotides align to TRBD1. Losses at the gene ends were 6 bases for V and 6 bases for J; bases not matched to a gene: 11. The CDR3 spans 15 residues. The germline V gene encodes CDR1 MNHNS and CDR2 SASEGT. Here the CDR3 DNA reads TGTGCCAGCAGCGACAGGGCGGTGATCCCTCAGCCCCAGCATTTT. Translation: CASSDRAVIPQPQHF.

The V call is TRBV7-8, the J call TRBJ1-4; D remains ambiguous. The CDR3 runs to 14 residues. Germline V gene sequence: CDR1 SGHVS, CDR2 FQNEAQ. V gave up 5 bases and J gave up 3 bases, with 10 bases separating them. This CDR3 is CASSPRHPNEKLFF. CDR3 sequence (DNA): TGTGCCAGCAGCCCGAGACACCCTAATGAAAAACTGTTTTTT. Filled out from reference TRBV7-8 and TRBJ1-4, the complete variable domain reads GAGVSQSPRYKVAKRGQDVALRCDPISGHVSLFWYQQALGQGPEFLTYFQNEAQLDKSGLPSDRFFAERPEGSVSTLKIQRTQQEDSAVYLCASSPRHPNEKLFFGSGTQLSVL.

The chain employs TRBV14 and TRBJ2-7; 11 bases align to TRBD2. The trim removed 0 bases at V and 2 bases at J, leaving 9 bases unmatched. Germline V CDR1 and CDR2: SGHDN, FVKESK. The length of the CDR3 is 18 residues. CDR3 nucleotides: TGTGCCAGCAGCCAAGAAGCACTAGCGGGAGTCTTAGCCTACGAGCAGTACTTC. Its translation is CASSQEALAGVLAYEQYF.

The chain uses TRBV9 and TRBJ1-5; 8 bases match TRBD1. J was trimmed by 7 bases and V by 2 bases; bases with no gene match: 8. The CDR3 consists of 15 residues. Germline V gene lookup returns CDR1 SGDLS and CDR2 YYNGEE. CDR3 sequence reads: CASSVGQGYVQPQHF. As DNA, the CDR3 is TGTGCCAGCAGCGTCGGACAGGGTTATGTGCAGCCCCAGCATTTT.

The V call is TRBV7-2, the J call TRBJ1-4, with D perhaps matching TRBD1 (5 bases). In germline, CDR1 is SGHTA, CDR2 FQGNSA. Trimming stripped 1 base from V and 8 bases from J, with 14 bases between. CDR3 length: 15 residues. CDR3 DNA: TGTGCCAGCAGCTTAGTTGGGGGTGGTTACGAAAAACTGTTTTTT. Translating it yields CASSLVGGGYEKLFF.

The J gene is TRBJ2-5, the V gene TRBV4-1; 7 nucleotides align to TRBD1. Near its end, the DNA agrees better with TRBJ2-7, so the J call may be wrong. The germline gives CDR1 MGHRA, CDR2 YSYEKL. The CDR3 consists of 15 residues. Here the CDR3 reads CASSQGARGSYEQYF. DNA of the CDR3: TGCGCCAGCAGCCAAGGTGCCAGGGGGTCCTACGAGCAGTACTTC.

CDR3 amino acids: CASRCSDTQYF. Here the CDR3 DNA reads TGTGCCAGCAGATGTTCTGATACGCAGTATTTT. The gene calls are TRBV21-1 and TRBJ2-3; the table's D call TRBD2 went unverified against the DNA. TRBV21-1 is recorded as a pseudogene. The CDR3 contains 11 residues.

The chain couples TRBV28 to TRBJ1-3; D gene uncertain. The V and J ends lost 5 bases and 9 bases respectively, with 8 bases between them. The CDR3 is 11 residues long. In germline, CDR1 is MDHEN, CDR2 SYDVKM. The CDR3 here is CASSVGGTIYF. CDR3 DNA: TGTGCCAGCAGTGTGGGTGGCACCATATATTTT.

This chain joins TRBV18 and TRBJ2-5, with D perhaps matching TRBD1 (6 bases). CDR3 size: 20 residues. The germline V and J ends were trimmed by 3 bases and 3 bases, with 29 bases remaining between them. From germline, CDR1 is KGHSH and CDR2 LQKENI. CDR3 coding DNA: TGTGCCAGCTCACCCCTACGTATGCAGGGGACGACCTTGGGCAAAGAGACCCAGTACTTC. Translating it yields CASSPLRMQGTTLGKETQYF.

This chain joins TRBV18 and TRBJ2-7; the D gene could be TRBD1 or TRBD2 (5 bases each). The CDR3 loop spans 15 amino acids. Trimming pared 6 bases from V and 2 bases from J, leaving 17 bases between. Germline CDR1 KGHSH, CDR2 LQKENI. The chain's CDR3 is CASSHRDGEAYEQYF. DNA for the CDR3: TGTGCCAGCTCGCACCGGGACGGCGAAGCCTACGAGCAGTACTTC.

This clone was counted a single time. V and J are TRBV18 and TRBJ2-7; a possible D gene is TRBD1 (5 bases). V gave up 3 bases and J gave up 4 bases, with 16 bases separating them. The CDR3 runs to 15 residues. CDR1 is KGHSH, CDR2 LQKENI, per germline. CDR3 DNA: TGTGCCAGCTCACCCTACCAGGGCCAAGCATACGAGCAGTACTTC. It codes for CASSPYQGQAYEQYF.

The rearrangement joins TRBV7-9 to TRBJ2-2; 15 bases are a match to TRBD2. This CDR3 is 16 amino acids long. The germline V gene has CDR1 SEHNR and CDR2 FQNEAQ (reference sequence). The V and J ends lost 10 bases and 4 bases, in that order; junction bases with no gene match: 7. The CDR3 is CATSGLAGGRTGELFF. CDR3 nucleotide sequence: TGTGCCACCTCCGGACTAGCGGGAGGGCGCACCGGGGAGCTGTTTTTT.

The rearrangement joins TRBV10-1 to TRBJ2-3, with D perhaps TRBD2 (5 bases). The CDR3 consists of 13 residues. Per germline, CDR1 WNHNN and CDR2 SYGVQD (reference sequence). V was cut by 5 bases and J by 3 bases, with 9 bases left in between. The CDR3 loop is CASSRGLTDTQYF. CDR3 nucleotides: TGCGCCAGCAGTCGCGGGTTGACAGATACGCAGTATTTT.